This T cell receptor beta chain emerged from a study of blood T cell repertoires in COVID-19. Study information: The United States, Italy and Spain supplied acute and convalescent COVID-19 samples. The analysed material was cDNA or gDNA that came from T cells, B-cell-depleted T cells, or PBMCs.

This clone showed up just a few times. At the DNA level, this CDR3 is encoded by other sequences in the same sample as well. Study processing details: Reference gene primers were amplified, and this amplification served to estimate nucleated cell counts. Sequencing used immunoSEQ multiplex PCR; TCRdb keeps in-frame clones, though not all of them. For V, J and clone size, that table is used; D and trimming come from the DNA. The table includes a few hundred thousand clones, approximately 87% detected once. The V and J ends lost 6 bases and 1 base respectively, with 9 bases between them. CDR1 is MRHNA, CDR2 SNTAGT, per germline. This CDR3 comprises 13 residues.

The source is a man between 60 and 70 years old who had recovered from COVID-19. Material: peripheral blood. The chain joins TRBV6-4 to TRBJ1-1; D remains ambiguous. CDR3 bases: TGTGCCAGCAGCCGAACCGGGAACACTGAAGCTTTCTTT. It specifies CASSRTGNTEAFF.